This entry lists 31 T cell receptor beta chains sequenced from one sample in a study of ipilimumab plus nivolumab after autologous stem cell transplantation. Assay used: immunoSEQ multiplex PCR; TCRdb lists only in-frame clones, some missing. Among tens of thousands of clones listed, 75% to 85% were seen once. The source was PBMCs, collected in a trial of ipilimumab plus nivolumab as post-transplant consolidation. The receptors stem from a male donor with diffuse large B-cell lymphoma.

In this sample, this clone turned up a few times. The rearrangement links TRBV6-1 to TRBJ1-5; D perhaps matches TRBD1 (6 bases). V dropped 4 bases and J dropped 9 bases, with 16 bases sitting between them. Germline CDR1 MNHNS, CDR2 SASEGT. The CDR3 has 14 amino acids. The CDR3 protein is CASSAGTPAGPQHF. The CDR3 nucleotides are TGTGCCAGCAGTGCCGGGACACCCGCGGGGCCCCAGCATTTT.

The chain has TRBV11-3 and TRBJ2-5; D may be TRBD1 or TRBD2 (5 bases each). The V gene lost 3 bases and the J gene lost 4 bases, with 9 bases spanning the gap. This CDR3 has 13 amino acids. Germline CDR1 reads SGHNT; CDR2 reads YENEEA. The CDR3 sequence: CASSLGVGETQYF. The CDR3 DNA reads as TGTGCCAGCAGCTTGGGGGTGGGAGAGACCCAGTACTTC.

The rearrangement uses TRBV5-1 and TRBJ2-1; TRBD2 aligns across 11 bases. Per the germline V gene, CDR1 is SGHRS and CDR2 is YFSETQ. This CDR3 contains 20 residues. V dropped 4 bases and J dropped 7; count of bases not matched to a gene: 22. DNA for the CDR3: TGCGCCAGCAGCCCCAGTAGCGGGGGGGCGTCATATTACTCGAGAAATGAGCAGTTCTTC. Translated: CASSPSSGGASYYSRNEQFF.

This chain joins TRBV15 and TRBJ1-2; D gene unclear. CDR1 and CDR2 from the germline V gene are LNHNV and YYDKDF (reference sequence). Deletions cut 0 bases from V and 8 bases from J, with 16 bases between. This CDR3 contains 15 residues. The CDR3, as DNA: TGTGCCACCAGCAGAGACCCCTCTTCTATGGGGGGCTACACCTTC. It is translated as CATSRDPSSMGGYTF. The whole variable domain, filled in from reference TRBV15 and TRBJ1-2, reads DAMVIQNPRYQVTQFGKPVTLSCSQTLNHNVMYWYQQKSSQAPKLLFHYYDKDFNNEADTPDNFQSRRPNTSFCFLDIRSPGLGDTAMYLCATSRDPSSMGGYTFGSGTRLTVV.

The table lists this clone with a count of one. This CDR3 is CASSLDSPRDTIYF. The CDR3 region has the DNA TGTGCCAGCAGCTTAGACTCCCCGAGGGACACCATATATTTT. The chain is built from TRBV7-9 and TRBJ1-3; the D is unclear. Germline V gives CDR1 SEHNR, CDR2 FQNEAQ (reference sequence). V lost 1 base, J lost 8 bases, and 12 bases lay in between. The CDR3 totals 14 residues.

The chain has TRBV6-5 and TRBJ1-1; tentative D call: TRBD1 (6 bases). The CDR3 totals 11 residues. In germline, CDR1 is MNHEY, CDR2 SVGAGI. V lost 7 bases and J lost 9, with 12 bases in between. CDR3 amino acids: CASIRTGKAFF. The CDR3 nucleotides read TGTGCCAGCATTAGAACAGGGAAAGCTTTCTTT.

The chain combines TRBV5-1 with TRBJ2-3; 7 bases map to TRBD1. Germline assignment: CDR1 SGHRS and CDR2 YFSETQ. This CDR3 has 14 amino acids. Trimming cost V 4 bases and J 2 bases; bases outside gene matches: 4. Here the CDR3 reads CASSIDRVTDTQYF. CDR3 DNA: TGCGCCAGCAGCATCGACAGGGTCACAGATACGCAGTATTTT.

This chain connects TRBV25-1 to TRBJ1-2; 7 nucleotides align to TRBD1. With V trimmed by 2 bases and J by 3 bases, 0 bases remained unmatched. Germline CDR1 is MGHDK and CDR2 is SYGVNS. CDR3 size: 13 residues. The CDR3 here is CASSEQGDYGYTF. As DNA, the CDR3 is TGTGCCAGCAGTGAACAGGGGGACTATGGCTACACCTTC.

The CDR3 region has the DNA TGTGCCAGCAGCGTCACAGGGGTCTCCTACGAGCAGTACTTC. It is translated as CASSVTGVSYEQYF. The chain employs TRBV13 and TRBJ2-7; 7 positions match TRBD1. J lost 0 bases, V lost 5 bases, and 4 bases had no gene match. The germline gives CDR1 PRHDT, CDR2 FYEKMQ (reference sequence). The CDR3 consists of 14 residues.

The chain carries TRBV27 and TRBJ2-2, with 8 bases identical to TRBD2. The CDR3 is made up of 15 amino acids. In germline, CDR1 is MNHEY, CDR2 SMNVEV (reference sequence). V was pared by 6 bases and J by 0 bases, with 3 bases of the junction left unmatched. CDR3 loop: CASRYSGANTGELFF. The CDR3 nucleotides read TGTGCCAGCAGATATAGCGGGGCGAACACCGGGGAGCTGTTTTTT.

The sample holds one count of this clone. The V and J genes are TRBV6-5 and TRBJ1-2, with 10 bases aligning to TRBD1. V was clipped by 6 bases and J by 6 bases; unmatched bases: 7. This CDR3 is 14 amino acids long. Germline values: CDR1 MNHEY, CDR2 SVGAGI. The CDR3 nucleotides are TGTGCCAGCAGCCCGACAGGGGGCTGGGATGGCTACACCTTC. This gives the protein CASSPTGGWDGYTF.

This chain joins TRBV29-1 and TRBJ1-1; tentative D call: TRBD1 (6 bases). The CDR3 length is 12 residues. Germline-derived CDR1 and CDR2 are SQVTM and ANQGSEA. V lost 4 bases and J lost 4, with 10 bases in between. The CDR3 loop reads CSVAGGGTEAFF. DNA for the CDR3: TGCAGCGTTGCCGGAGGGGGCACTGAAGCTTTCTTT.

This clone was found once. The J gene is TRBJ2-3, the V gene TRBV9, with TRBD1 as a possible D gene (5 bases). The V end was cut by 4 bases, the J end by 0 bases, with 15 bases between. Looked up from germline, CDR1 is SGDLS and CDR2 is YYNGEE. CDR3 length: 16 amino acids. Written as DNA, the CDR3 is TGTGCCAGCAGCCCACAGGTAGTTAGCAGCACAGATACGCAGTATTTT. Its translation: CASSPQVVSSTDTQYF. Full variable domain (remainder filled in from reference TRBV9 and TRBJ2-3): DSGVTQTPKHLITATGQRVTLRCSPRSGDLSVYWYQQSLDQGLQFLIQYYNGEERAKGNILERFSAQQFPDLHSELNLSSLELGDSALYFCASSPQVVSSTDTQYFGPGTRLTVL.

The chain carries TRBV7-8 and TRBJ1-1; D is uncertain. The CDR3 is 13 residues long. Trimming took off 5 bases at V and 5 bases at J, with 12 bases between the two ends. The V gene's germline CDR1 is SGHVS and CDR2 FQNEAQ. CDR3 region: CASSPQPRTEAFF. The CDR3 coding sequence is TGTGCCAGCAGCCCTCAGCCTAGAACTGAAGCTTTCTTT.

CDR3 sequence (DNA): TGTGCCAGCAGCCAACTAGCGGGGATGACAGATACGCAGTATTTT. Protein product: CASSQLAGMTDTQYF. The J gene is TRBJ2-3, the V gene TRBV5-4; 10 nucleotides line up with TRBD2. V lost 4 bases, J lost 3 bases, and 5 bases stayed unmatched. CDR1 is SGHNT and CDR2 is YYREEE in the germline V gene (reference sequence). CDR3 size: 15 residues.

The chain employs TRBV18 and TRBJ2-7; D unresolved. The CDR3 totals 13 residues. V lost 6 bases and J lost 7, with 16 bases in between. CDR1 and CDR2 from the germline V gene are KGHSH and LQKENI. The CDR3 region is CASSREHLLEQYF. In nucleotides, the CDR3 is TGTGCCAGCTCCCGCGAACACCTCTTGGAGCAGTACTTC.

The V call is TRBV6-1, the J call TRBJ2-3; D is unresolved. CDR1 MNHNS and CDR2 SASEGT come from the germline V gene. The CDR3 length is 15 residues. V shed 2 bases and J shed 0 bases, with 9 bases lying between them. CDR3 residues: CASSERPGSTDTQYF. The CDR3 bases are TGTGCCAGCAGTGAAAGGCCAGGTAGCACAGATACGCAGTATTTT.

V gene TRBV6-4 combines with J gene TRBJ2-3; D is unclear. V lost 0 bases to trimming and J lost 3 bases, with 25 bases between them. The CDR3 has 20 amino acids. CDR1 MRHNA and CDR2 SNTAGT come from the germline V gene. CDR3 amino acids: CASSDSMLLCRRTTTDTQYF. CDR3 in DNA: TGTGCCAGCAGTGACTCGATGTTGCTCTGTCGAAGGACGACTACAGATACGCAGTATTTT.

The genes are TRBV6-1 and TRBJ2-3; D perhaps matches TRBD2 (7 bases). The CDR3 consists of 15 residues. The germline V and J ends were trimmed by 6 bases and 4 bases, with 17 bases remaining between them. The germline gives CDR1 MNHNS, CDR2 SASEGT. This CDR3 reads CASSQAAGAADTQYF. CDR3 DNA sequence: TGTGCCAGCAGCCAAGCCGCGGGGGCTGCAGATACGCAGTATTTT.

This sequence joins TRBV5-6 and TRBJ1-6, with D possibly being TRBD1 (5 bases). The length of the CDR3 is 15 residues. The V end was cut by 4 bases, the J end by 6 bases, with 14 bases between. From germline, CDR1 is SGHDT and CDR2 YYEEEE. Here the CDR3 reads CASSPDSDFNSPLHF. The CDR3 region has the DNA TGTGCCAGCAGCCCAGACAGTGATTTTAATTCACCCCTCCACTTT. The full variable domain, its missing parts supplied by reference TRBV5-6 and TRBJ1-6, is DAGVTQSPTHLIKTRGQQVTLRCSPKSGHDTVSWYQQALGQGPQFIFQYYEEEERQRGNFPDRFSGHQFPNYSSELNVNALLLGDSALYLCASSPDSDFNSPLHFGNGTRLTVT.

This clone was counted a single time. The gene calls are TRBV27 and TRBJ2-3, with D possibly TRBD2 on 7 matching bases. V was shortened by 6 bases and J by 4 bases, with 23 bases between the two germline ends. The CDR3 consists of 17 residues. Germline V gene data show CDR1 as MNHEY and CDR2 as SMNVEV (reference sequence). CDR3 protein: CASSRRGGALRADTQYF. The CDR3 DNA follows: TGTGCCAGCAGCCGACGCGGGGGCGCCCTTCGAGCAGATACGCAGTATTTT.

This rearrangement joins TRBV4-3 to TRBJ1-5; D gene unclear. From germline, CDR1 is LGHNA and CDR2 YSLEER. V shed 3 bases and J shed 0 bases, with 3 bases lying between them. CDR3 size: 13 residues. CDR3 in DNA: TGCGCCAGCAGCCAGGATAGCAATCAGCCCCAGCATTTT. Its translation is CASSQDSNQPQHF.

This clone was counted a few times. This rearrangement joins TRBV19 to TRBJ2-7, with D unresolved. The CDR3 sequence is 14 residues long. Trimming removed 1 base from V and 1 base from J, with 8 bases in between. Germline-derived CDR1 and CDR2 are LNHDA and SQIVND (reference sequence). The CDR3 sequence: CASSIVTRSYEQYF. The DNA of the CDR3 is TGTGCCAGTAGTATAGTCACCCGGTCCTACGAGCAGTACTTC.

J is TRBJ2-7 and V is TRBV7-9, with 9 bases that match TRBD1. This CDR3 is built from 14 residues. Germline CDR1 SEHNR, CDR2 FQNEAQ (reference sequence). Unmatched junction bases numbered 8, after V lost 5 bases and J lost 6 bases. CDR3 in DNA: TGTGCCAGCAGCCCGAAACAGGGGGCGTCCGAGCAGTACTTC. Translation gives CASSPKQGASEQYF.

The chain recombines TRBV19 with TRBJ1-5; D not certain. The CDR3 spans 14 residues. Germline-derived CDR1 and CDR2 are LNHDA and SQIVND (reference sequence). Trimming pared 8 bases from V and 3 bases from J, leaving 14 bases between. CDR3 in DNA: TGTGCCAGTGGGGATAGGGCCACCAATCAGCCCCAGCATTTT. Protein: CASGDRATNQPQHF.

The rearrangement joins TRBV6-6 to TRBJ1-2, with D perhaps matching TRBD1 (6 bases). The CDR3 runs 14 residues. CDR1 is MNHNY and CDR2 is SVGAGI in the germline V gene (reference sequence). V lost 4 bases, J lost 4 bases, and 13 bases lay in between. The CDR3 sequence: CASSFSGTLYGYTF. CDR3 sequence (DNA): TGTGCCAGCAGTTTCTCGGGGACACTCTATGGCTACACCTTC.

This chain uses TRBV12-2 with TRBJ1-6; the listed D gene, TRBD1, was not tested against the DNA. TRBV12-2 is a known pseudogene. This CDR3 is 18 amino acids long. CDR3 residues: CASRLEVSRQGANSPLHF. In DNA form, the CDR3 reads TGTGCAAGTCGCTTAGAGGTCTCTCGACAGGGGGCGAATTCACCCCTCCACTTT.

CDR3 amino acids: CASSGWEPQHF. CDR3 sequence (DNA): TGTGCCAGCAGTGGCTGGGAGCCCCAGCATTTT. This chain links TRBV6-1 with TRBJ1-5, with no clear D. The CDR3 runs 11 residues. The germline CDR1 and CDR2 sequences are MNHNS and SASEGT. The V and J ends lost 4 bases and 8 bases respectively, with 6 bases between them.

Notes on this clone: The junction shows a germline mismatch at one end, possibly a read error. This rearrangement joins TRBV5-1 to TRBJ2-3; D unclear. There are 13 residues in the CDR3. Looked up from germline, CDR1 is SGHRS and CDR2 is YFSETQ. CDR3 DNA: TGTGCCAGCAGCTCTCAGAACACAGATACGCAGTATTTT. Protein sequence: CASSSQNTDTQYF.

The chain recombines TRBV7-9 with TRBJ1-1; unclear D gene. The CDR3 spans 15 residues. CDR1 is SEHNR and CDR2 is FQNEAQ in the germline V gene (reference sequence). V lost 5 bases and J 3 bases, leaving 16 bases between the germline ends. The CDR3 sequence: CASSNWVGKDTEAFF. The DNA for the CDR3 is TGTGCCAGCAGCAACTGGGTCGGGAAAGACACTGAAGCTTTCTTT. Variable domain in full (rest from reference TRBV7-9 and TRBJ1-1): DTGVSQNPRHKITKRGQNVTFRCDPISEHNRLYWYRQTLGQGPEFLTYFQNEAQLEKSRLLSDRFSAERPKGSFSTLEIQRTEQGDSAMYLCASSNWVGKDTEAFFGQGTRLTVV.

The chain has TRBV4-1 and TRBJ1-2; a weak D match, TRBD1 (6 bases). V dropped 1 base and J dropped 5 bases, with 17 bases sitting between them. Germline V gene sequence: CDR1 MGHRA, CDR2 YSYEKL. This CDR3 contains 16 residues. The DNA for the CDR3 is TGCGCCAGCAGCCAAGGATGGGACACCCGCATGTATGGCTACACCTTC. Its protein product is CASSQGWDTRMYGYTF.